The rows below give T cell receptor delta chains drawn from one sample of a study of gamma delta lymphoproliferative disorders and STAT genes. TCRdb used CATT to re-call clones from the multiplex PCR reads. The data contain about 880 delta-chain clones, around 1.5% of them singletons. What was sequenced was blood. The source of these receptors is a human donor in good health. The CDR3 runs from the conserved cysteine through the conserved F or W. D genes are given only for firm matches. Only part of the rows carry a size: once, few, many, or a class if the clone is expanded.

few,TRDD3,TRDV2,TRDJ3,CACDTLLGDTEDSWDTRQMFF,TGTGCCTGTGACACCCTACTGGGGGATACGGAGGACTCCTGGGACACCCGACAGATGTTTTTC
few,TRDD3,TRDV2,TRDJ1,CACDTVSTGGYSTDKLIF,TGTGCATGTGACACCGTTTCTACTGGGGGATATTCAACCGATAAACTCATCTTT
few,NA,TRDV2,TRDJ1,CACDKIPSQTLPATDKLIF,TGTGCCTGTGACAAGATCCCGTCGCAGACCTTACCGGCCACCGATAAACTCATCTTT
few,TRDD3,TRDV2,TRDJ1,CACDVLGDTTDKLIF,TGTGCCTGTGACGTACTGGGGGATACGACCGATAAACTCATCTTT
hyperexpanded,TRDD3,TRDV2,TRDJ1,CACDELTGDTDKLIF,TGTGCCTGTGACGAACTTACTGGGGACACCGATAAACTCATCTTT
many,TRDD3,TRDV1,TRDJ1,CALGTRLLILGDRALIF,TGTGCTCTTGGGACTCGCTTGCTTATACTGGGGGATAGGGCACTCATCTTT
NA,TRDD3,TRDV2,TRDJ1,CACDSILGALRRSPNTDKLIF,TGTGCCTGTGACTCAATACTGGGGGCCCTCCGGCGATCCCCGAACACCGATAAACTCATCTTT
hyperexpanded,NA,TRDV2,TRDJ1,CACDPVEGEGDTDKLIF,TGTGCCTGTGACCCAGTCGAGGGAGAGGGGGACACCGATAAACTCATCTTT
few,NA,TRDV1,TRDJ1,CALGDPVRGRGTDKLIF,TGTGCTCTTGGGGACCCGGTTCGGGGGAGAGGCACCGATAAACTCATCTTT
NA,TRDD3,TRDV2,TRDJ1,CACDTLLGDTRSNTDKLIF,TGTGCCTGTGACACCTTACTGGGGGATACGCGTAGTAACACCGATAAACTCATCTTT
hyperexpanded,TRDD3,TRDV2,TRDJ1,CACDSMILGDRTDKLIF,TGTGCCTGTGACTCTATGATACTGGGGGATAGAACCGATAAACTCATCTTT
hyperexpanded,TRDD3,TRDV1,TRDJ1,CALGGYWGVTDKLIF,TGTGCTCTTGGGGGGTACTGGGGTGTCACCGATAAACTCATCTTT
NA,TRDD3,TRDV1,TRDJ1,CALGYWGVTDKLIF,TGTGCTCTTGGGTACTGGGGTGTCACCGATAAACTCATCTTT
few,NA,TRDV1,TRDJ1,CALGERGALGYRPYTDKLIF,TGTGCTCTTGGGGAACGCGGAGCACTGGGATATCGCCCATACACCGATAAACTCATCTTT
hyperexpanded,TRDD3,TRDV2,TRDJ3,CACDKGWGIRESTWDTRQMFF,TGTGCCTGTGACAAGGGCTGGGGGATACGCGAGTCCACCTGGGACACCCGACAGATGTTTTTC
NA,NA,TRDV1,TRDJ1,CALGEPRFPILRGNPHTDKLIF,TGTGCTCTTGGGGAACCCAGATTTCCTATCCTCCGCGGGAATCCCCACACCGATAAACTCATCTTT
hyperexpanded,NA,TRDV1,TRDJ1,CALGDQSYSLRWKYTDKLIF,TGTGCTCTTGGGGATCAAAGTTATTCCTTACGATGGAAATACACCGATAAACTCATCTTT
NA,NA,TRDV1,TRDJ4,CALGEGWDPPTVLGARPLIF,TGTGCTCTTGGGGAAGGGTGGGATCCTCCTACCGTACTGGGAGCCAGACCCCTGATCTTT
NA,NA,TRDV3,TRDJ1,CAFSDPRWGYTDKLIF,TGTGCCTTTAGCGACCCCAGGTGGGGCTACACCGATAAACTCATCTTT
hyperexpanded,TRDD3,TRDV2,TRDJ1,CACDTVSTGGYSTDKLIF,TGTGCCTGTGACACCGTTTCTACTGGGGGATATTCCACCGATAAACTCATCTTT
hyperexpanded,TRDD3,TRAV23/DV6,TRDJ1,CASEVGDTTYTDKLIF,TGTGCCTCGGAGGTGGGGGATACGACCTACACCGATAAACTCATCTTT
few,NA,TRDV2,TRDJ1,CACDTSGLGAKDTFTDKLIF,TGTGCCTGTGACACGTCGGGCTTGGGAGCAAAGGATACCTTCACCGATAAACTCATCTTT
NA,NA,TRDV2,TRDJ1,CSIRPSSTGDRYTDKLIF,TGCTCCATTCGGCCTTCCTCGACGGGGGATCGGTATACCGATAAACTCATCTTT
hyperexpanded,TRDD3,TRDV3,TRDJ1,CAQSIVGVLGDTGYTDKLIF,TGTGCCCAATCCATTGTGGGGGTACTGGGGGATACGGGGTACACCGATAAACTCATCTTT
hyperexpanded,TRDD3,TRDV2,TRDJ2,CACDAVGDQGPETAQLFF,TGTGCCTGTGACGCGGTGGGGGACCAAGGGCCGGAGACAGCACAACTCTTCTTT
few,NA,TRAV23/DV6,TRDJ2,CAASVQNSGNTPLIF,TGTGCAGCAAGCGTTCAGAATTCAGGAAACACACCTCTTATCTTT